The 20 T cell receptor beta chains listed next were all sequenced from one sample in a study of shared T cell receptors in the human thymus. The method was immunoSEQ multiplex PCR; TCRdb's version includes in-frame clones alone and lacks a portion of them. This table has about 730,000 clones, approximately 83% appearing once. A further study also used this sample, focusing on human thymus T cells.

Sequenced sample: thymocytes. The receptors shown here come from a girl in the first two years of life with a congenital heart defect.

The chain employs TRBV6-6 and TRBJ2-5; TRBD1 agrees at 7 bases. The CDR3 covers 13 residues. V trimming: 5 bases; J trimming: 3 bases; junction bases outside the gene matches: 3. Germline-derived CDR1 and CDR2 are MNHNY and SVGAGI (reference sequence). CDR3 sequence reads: CASSGTGEETQYF. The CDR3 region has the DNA TGTGCCAGCAGTGGAACAGGGGAAGAGACCCAGTACTTC.

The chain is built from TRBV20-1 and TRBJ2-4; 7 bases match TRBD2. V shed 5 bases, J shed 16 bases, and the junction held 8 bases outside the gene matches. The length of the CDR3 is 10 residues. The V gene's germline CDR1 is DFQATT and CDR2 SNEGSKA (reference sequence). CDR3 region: CSAVHGTIYF. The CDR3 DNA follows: TGCAGTGCTGTACACGGGACTATTTACTTC.

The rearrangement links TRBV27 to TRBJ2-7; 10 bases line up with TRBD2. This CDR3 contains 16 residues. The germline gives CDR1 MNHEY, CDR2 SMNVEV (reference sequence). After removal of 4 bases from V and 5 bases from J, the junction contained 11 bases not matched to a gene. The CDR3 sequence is CASSSSTSGVPHEQYF. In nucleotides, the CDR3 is TGTGCCAGCAGTTCGAGTACTAGCGGGGTTCCCCACGAGCAGTACTTC.

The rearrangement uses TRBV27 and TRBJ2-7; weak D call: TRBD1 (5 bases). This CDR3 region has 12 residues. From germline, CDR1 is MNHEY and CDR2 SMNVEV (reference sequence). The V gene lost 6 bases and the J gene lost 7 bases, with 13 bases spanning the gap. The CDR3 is CASRSPPGEQYF. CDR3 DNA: TGTGCCAGCAGGTCCCCCCCAGGGGAGCAGTACTTC.

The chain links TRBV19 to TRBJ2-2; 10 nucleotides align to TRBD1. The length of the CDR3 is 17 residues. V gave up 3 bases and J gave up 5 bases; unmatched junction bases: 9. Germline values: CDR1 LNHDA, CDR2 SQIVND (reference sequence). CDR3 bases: TGTGCCAGTAGTATTCCCCCGGGACAGGGGTGGACCGGGGAGCTGTTTTTT. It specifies CASSIPPGQGWTGELFF.

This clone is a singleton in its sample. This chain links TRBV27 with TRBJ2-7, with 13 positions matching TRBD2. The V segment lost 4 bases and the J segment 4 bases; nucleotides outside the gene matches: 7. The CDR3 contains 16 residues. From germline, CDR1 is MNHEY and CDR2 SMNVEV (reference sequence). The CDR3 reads CASSSRTSGGIYEQYF. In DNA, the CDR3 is TGTGCCAGCAGTTCCCGGACTAGCGGGGGAATTTACGAGCAGTACTTC.

The CDR3, as DNA: TGTGCCAGCAGCTTGGAACGAACGGTGAACACTGAAGCTTTCTTT. Residues: CASSLERTVNTEAFF. V and J are TRBV5-4 and TRBJ1-1; D is unclear. The CDR3 is 15 amino acids. CDR1 is SGHNT and CDR2 is YYREEE in the germline V gene (reference sequence). The germline V and J ends were trimmed by 0 bases and 0 bases, with 9 bases remaining between them.

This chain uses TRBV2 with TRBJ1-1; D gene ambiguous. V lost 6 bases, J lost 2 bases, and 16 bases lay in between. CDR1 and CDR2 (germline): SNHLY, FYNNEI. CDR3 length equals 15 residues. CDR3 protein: CASRDQWGGNTEAFF. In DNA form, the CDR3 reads TGTGCCAGCAGGGATCAATGGGGAGGAAACACTGAAGCTTTCTTT.

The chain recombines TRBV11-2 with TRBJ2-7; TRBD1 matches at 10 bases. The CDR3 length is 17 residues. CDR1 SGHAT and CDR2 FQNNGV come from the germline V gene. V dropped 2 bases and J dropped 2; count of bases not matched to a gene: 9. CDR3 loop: CASSLLPPGTGAYEQYF. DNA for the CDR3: TGTGCCAGCAGCTTACTACCTCCCGGGACAGGGGCCTACGAGCAGTACTTC.

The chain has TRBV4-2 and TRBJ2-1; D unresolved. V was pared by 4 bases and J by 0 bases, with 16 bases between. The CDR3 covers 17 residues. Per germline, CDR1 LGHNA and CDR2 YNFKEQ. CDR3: CASSLKRPVSSYNEQFF. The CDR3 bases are TGTGCCAGCAGCCTAAAGCGTCCGGTGAGCTCCTACAATGAGCAGTTCTTC.

Here the CDR3 reads CASSQKNRDRTNTGELFF. DNA of the CDR3: TGTGCCAGCAGCCAAAAGAATAGGGACAGGACGAACACCGGGGAGCTGTTTTTT. V gene TRBV7-2 combines with J gene TRBJ2-2; TRBD1 matches 8 bases. V was clipped by 5 bases and J by 0 bases; unmatched bases: 11. CDR1 SGHTA and CDR2 FQGNSA come from the germline V gene. This CDR3 is 18 amino acids long.

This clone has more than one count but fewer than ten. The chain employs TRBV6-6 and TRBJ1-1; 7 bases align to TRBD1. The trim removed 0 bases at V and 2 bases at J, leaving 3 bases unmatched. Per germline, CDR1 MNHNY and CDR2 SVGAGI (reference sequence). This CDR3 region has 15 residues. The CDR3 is CASSYSRQGNTEAFF. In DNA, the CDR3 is TGTGCCAGCAGTTACTCGAGACAGGGAAACACTGAAGCTTTCTTT.

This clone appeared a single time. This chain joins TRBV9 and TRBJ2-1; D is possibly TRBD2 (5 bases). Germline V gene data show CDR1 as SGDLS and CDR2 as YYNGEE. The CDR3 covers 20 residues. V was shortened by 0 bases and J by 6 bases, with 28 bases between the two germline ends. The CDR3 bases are TGTGCCAGCAGCGTAGCCGTTTTAGCTTTCGGGCCGGGGTCGGGCAATGAGCAGTTCTTC. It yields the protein CASSVAVLAFGPGSGNEQFF. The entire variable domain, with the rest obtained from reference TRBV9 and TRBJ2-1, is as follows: DSGVTQTPKHLITATGQRVTLRCSPRSGDLSVYWYQQSLDQGLQFLIQYYNGEERAKGNILERFSAQQFPDLHSELNLSSLELGDSALYFCASSVAVLAFGPGSGNEQFFGPGTRLTVL.

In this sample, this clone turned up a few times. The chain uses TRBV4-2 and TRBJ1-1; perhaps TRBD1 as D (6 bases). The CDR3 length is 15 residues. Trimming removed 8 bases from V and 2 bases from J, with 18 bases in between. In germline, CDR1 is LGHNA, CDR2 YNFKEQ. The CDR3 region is CASLNLQGRNTEAFF. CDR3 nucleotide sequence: TGTGCCAGCCTAAACCTACAGGGACGAAACACTGAAGCTTTCTTT.

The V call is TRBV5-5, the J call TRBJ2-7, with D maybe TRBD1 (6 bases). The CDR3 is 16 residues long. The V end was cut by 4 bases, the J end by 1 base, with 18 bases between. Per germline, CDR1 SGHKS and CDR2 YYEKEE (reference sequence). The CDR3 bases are TGTGCCAGCAGCCCCGAAGGTCAGGACAGATCCTACGAGCAGTACTTC. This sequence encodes CASSPEGQDRSYEQYF.

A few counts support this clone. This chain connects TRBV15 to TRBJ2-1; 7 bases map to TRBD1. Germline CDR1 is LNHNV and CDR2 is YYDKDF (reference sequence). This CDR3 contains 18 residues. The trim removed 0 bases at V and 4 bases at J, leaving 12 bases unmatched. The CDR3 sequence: CATSRETHRGSIYNEQFF. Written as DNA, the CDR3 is TGTGCCACCAGCAGAGAGACTCACAGGGGTTCGATTTACAATGAGCAGTTCTTC.

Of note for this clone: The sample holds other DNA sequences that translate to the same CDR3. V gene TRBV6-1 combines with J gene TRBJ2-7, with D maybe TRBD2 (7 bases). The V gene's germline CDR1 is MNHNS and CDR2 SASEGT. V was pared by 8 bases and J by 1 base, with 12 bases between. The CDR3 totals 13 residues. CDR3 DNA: TGTGCCAGCCGGGGAGGGGGGTCCTACGAGCAGTACTTC. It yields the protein CASRGGGSYEQYF.

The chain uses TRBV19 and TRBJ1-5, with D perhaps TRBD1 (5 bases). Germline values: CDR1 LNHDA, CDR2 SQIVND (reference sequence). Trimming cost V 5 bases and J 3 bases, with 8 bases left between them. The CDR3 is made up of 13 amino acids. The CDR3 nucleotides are TGTGCCAGTAGTCAGGGCCTCAATCAGCCCCAGCATTTT. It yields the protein CASSQGLNQPQHF.

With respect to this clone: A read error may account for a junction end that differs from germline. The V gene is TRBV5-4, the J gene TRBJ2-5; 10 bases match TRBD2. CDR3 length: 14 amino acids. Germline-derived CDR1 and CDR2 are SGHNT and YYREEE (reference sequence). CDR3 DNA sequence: TGTGCCAGCACGGAGCGGGAGGGCCAAGGGACCCAGTACTTC. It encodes CASTEREGQGTQYF.

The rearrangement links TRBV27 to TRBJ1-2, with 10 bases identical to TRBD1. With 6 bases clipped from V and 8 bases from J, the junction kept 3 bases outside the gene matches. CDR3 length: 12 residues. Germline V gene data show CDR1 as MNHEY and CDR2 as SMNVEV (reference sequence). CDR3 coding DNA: TGTGCCAGCAGCGACAGGGGGCGAGGCTACACCTTC. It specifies CASSDRGRGYTF.